This TCR beta chain was captured in a study of beta chain features in type 1 diabetes. Study overall: No patient-donor differences in age, gender, total cells or subset yield.

CDR3 size: 16 residues. With 4 bases clipped from V and 5 bases from J, the junction kept 12 bases outside the gene matches. From germline, CDR1 is SEHNR and CDR2 FQNEAQ (reference sequence). A word on this clone: Its antigen is as yet unknown.

Study observations and caveats: Individuals with type 1 diabetes displayed fewer insertions and more deletions at VDJ junctions. Still unanswered here is whether HLA type influences TCRB rearrangement. People with Type 1 diabetes carried modestly yet significantly shorter TCRB CDR3s in all four CD4+ subsets.

In total, each donor contributed a single heparinised blood draw that averaged about 110 mL. Expressed TCRB transcripts were sequenced after all isolated RNA was converted to cDNA. The table came from immunoSEQ multiplex PCR; TCRdb's copy has only in-frame clones and leaves some out. This table holds some 170,000 clones, roughly 59% found once. The sequenced material came from naive CD4+ T cells from blood. The clonotype was recovered from a man aged 25 to 45 with type 1 diabetes. V is TRBV7-9 and J is TRBJ2-5, with TRBD1 matching 8 bases. The CDR3 loop reads CASSSLGQGRGETQYF. The CDR3, as DNA: TGTGCCAGCAGCTCGCTCGGACAGGGACGCGGGGAGACCCAGTACTTC.